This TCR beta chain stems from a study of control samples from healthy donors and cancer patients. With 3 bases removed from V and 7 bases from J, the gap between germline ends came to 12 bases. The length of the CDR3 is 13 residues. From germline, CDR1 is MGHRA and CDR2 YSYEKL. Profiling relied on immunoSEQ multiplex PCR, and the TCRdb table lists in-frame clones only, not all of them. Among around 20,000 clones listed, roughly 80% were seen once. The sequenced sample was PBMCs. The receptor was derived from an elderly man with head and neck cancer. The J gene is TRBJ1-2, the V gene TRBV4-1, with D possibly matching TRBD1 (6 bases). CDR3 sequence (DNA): TGCGCCAGCAGCCAGAGTACAGGGTTTGGCTACACCTTC. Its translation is CASSQSTGFGYTF.